This T cell receptor (beta chain) is drawn from a study of blood T cell repertoires in COVID-19. About the research overall: The United States, Italy and Spain provided the acute and convalescent COVID-19 samples. Nucleic acid was either cDNA or gDNA, and it came from T cells, B-cell-depleted T cells, or PBMCs.

Germline-derived CDR1 and CDR2 are SGHDT and YYEEEE. This CDR3 is 14 amino acids long. V lost 1 base, J lost 7 bases, and 14 bases lay in between. Per the original data handling: Estimates of nucleated cell counts were drawn from the amplification of reference gene primers. Some clones are missing from TCRdb's copy, which holds only in-frame ones; the method was immunoSEQ multiplex PCR. Clone size and V and J calls were adopted from that table, with D and trimming inferred from the DNA. The sample lists about 260,000 clones, around 90% occurring once. V is TRBV5-6 and J is TRBJ1-1; weak D call: TRBD1 (5 bases). The receptor was isolated from a man aged 60 to 69 who had recovered from COVID-19. The sample comprised peripheral blood. In nucleotides, the CDR3 is TGTGCCAGCAGCTTGACGGCAGGGTATGGTGAAGCTTTCTTT. Encoded protein: CASSLTAGYGEAFF.